Listed below are T cell receptor beta chains from one sample, sequenced in a study of cytomegalovirus exposure and HLA in healthy donors. Method: immunoSEQ multiplex PCR; TCRdb's copy keeps in-frame clones and lacks some. The sample lists around 160,000 clones; approximately 71% were seen once. The specimen was PBMCs. The receptor set was obtained from a man aged 50-59 years in good health and CMV-seronegative. CDR3s include the opening cysteine and the closing phenylalanine or tryptophan. A D gene is named only where the DNA matches it firmly. Only part of the rows carry a size: once, few, many, or a class if the clone is expanded.

D gene	V gene	J gene	clone size	CDR3 DNA	CDR3 protein
TRBD1	TRBV7-2	TRBJ1-1	-	TGTGCCAGCAGCTCGGACAGGGTGAACACTGAAGCTTTCTTT	CASSSDRVNTEAFF
TRBD1	TRBV19	TRBJ2-7	-	TGTGCCAGTAGTCCGACGGGACAGGGTTCGCTCGAGCAGTACTTC	CASSPTGQGSLEQYF
TRBD1	TRBV19	TRBJ1-5	-	TGTGCCAGTGGCCTTGACGTTGCGGGACAGGGGGGTTATAGCAATCAGCCCCAGCATTTT	CASGLDVAGQGGYSNQPQHF
-	TRBV27	TRBJ2-5	-	TGTGCCAGCAGTTTATCGGTGGGGGCGCGGGAGACCCAGTACTTC	CASSLSVGARETQYF
TRBD1	TRBV28	TRBJ1-5	-	TGTGCCAGCAGTGATCCGGGACAGGGGGGAAGGCAGCCCCAGCATTTT	CASSDPGQGGRQPQHF
-	TRBV5-1	TRBJ2-7	-	TGCGCCAGCAGCTTGATAGCCTTAGAAGTCGGCTACGGGCAGTACTTC	CASSLIALEVGYGQYF
-	TRBV9	TRBJ2-2	-	TGTGCCAGCAGCGTGGGGGGACCTCTGAACACCGGGGAGCTGTTTTTT	CASSVGGPLNTGELFF
-	TRBV2	TRBJ2-2	-	TGTGCCAGCAGTTATGACTCCTCGAACACCGGGGAGCTGTTTTTT	CASSYDSSNTGELFF
-	TRBV4-1	TRBJ2-3	once	TGCGCCAGCAGCCAACTTCGGGGTTCCACAGATACGCAGTATTTT	CASSQLRGSTDTQYF
-	TRBV6-1	TRBJ1-5	-	TGTGCCAGCGGGCCCGCCCAGCATTTT	CASGPAQHF
-	TRBV6-5	TRBJ1-1	few	TGTGCCAGCAGTTACTCTAGGGGCACTGAAGCTTTCTTT	CASSYSRGTEAFF
-	TRBV5-1	TRBJ1-4	few	TGCGCCAGCAGCAACCAGGGTACGGCTAATGAAAAACTGTTTTTT	CASSNQGTANEKLFF
TRBD1	TRBV5-1	TRBJ2-7	few	TGCGCCAGCAGCCCCAGACAGGGACCCCCTTACGAGCAGTACTTC	CASSPRQGPPYEQYF
-	TRBV29-1	TRBJ1-1	-	TGCAGCGTTGAAGGGACAAGGCTGACCGAGAACACTGAAGCTTTCTTT	CSVEGTRLTENTEAFF
-	TRBV9	TRBJ2-7	few	TGTGCCAGCAGCGTCGGGACTCCCTCCTACGAGCAGTACTTC	CASSVGTPSYEQYF
-	TRBV6-5	TRBJ2-3	-	TGTGCCAGCAGTTACTCGAGGGGGTCAAGCACAGATACGCAGTATTTT	CASSYSRGSSTDTQYF
-	TRBV5-1	TRBJ1-4	-	TGCGCCAGCAGCTTCCGGAGTAATGAAAAACTGTTTTTT	CASSFRSNEKLFF
-	TRBV5-1	TRBJ1-4	-	TGCGCCAGCAGCTCCGGGGGGGCGGGACGGAAACTGTTTTTT	CASSSGGAGRKLFF
-	TRBV28	TRBJ1-3	-	TGTGCCAGCAGCCGCAGGGCTTGGGACACCATATATTTT	CASSRRAWDTIYF
TRBD1	TRBV18	TRBJ2-3	-	TGTGCCAGCTCACGGGACAGGGGGCCCACAGATACGCAGTATTTT	CASSRDRGPTDTQYF